Listed below are T cell receptor beta chains from one sample, sequenced in a study of blood T cells in healthy people across ages. TCRdb itself ran the 5' RACE reads through MiXCR, one entry per CDR3 protein. The sample holds 700,000 to 800,000 distinct CDR3 sequences, roughly 45% seen once. The sequencing sample was made of blood. The receptors were sampled from a woman in her fifties or sixties in good health. The CDR3 runs from the conserved cysteine through the conserved F or W. The order of the fields is clone size, V gene, J gene, D gene, CDR3 DNA, CDR3 protein. D genes are given only for firm matches. The listing skips clone size in some rows; elsewhere it reads once, few, many or a size class.

.	TRBV28	TRBJ1-1	.	TGTGCCAGCAGTTTTTCGCAGACCAAAATGAACACTGAAGCTTTCTTT	CASSFSQTKMNTEAFF
many	TRBV11-2	TRBJ2-5	TRBD1	TGTGCCAGCAGCTCCGGACAGGCAGAGACCCAGTACTTC	CASSSGQAETQYF
few	TRBV29-1	TRBJ2-3	.	TGCAGCGTTAGGACGGTCTACACAGATACGCAGTATTTT	CSVRTVYTDTQYF
.	TRBV15	TRBJ2-1	TRBD1	TGTGCCACCAGCAGAGATCTCCAGGGGGCTGGTGAGCAGTTCTTC	CATSRDLQGAGEQFF
.	TRBV6-4	TRBJ2-2	.	TGTGCCAGCAGTGACCCAAACACCGGGGAGCTGTTTTTT	CASSDPNTGELFF
few	TRBV28	TRBJ2-3	.	TGTGCCAGCAGCCCTCTTTTGGGTACGCAGTATTTT	CASSPLLGTQYF
few	TRBV28	TRBJ2-7	.	TGTGCCAGCAGTACACAGGGATGGCGCGAGCAGTACTTC	CASSTQGWREQYF
few	TRBV7-2	TRBJ2-7	TRBD2	TGTGCCAGCAGCCTCACTAGCGGGGGGAGCTCCTACGAGCAGTACTTC	CASSLTSGGSSYEQYF
.	TRBV5-1	TRBJ2-7	TRBD2	TGCGCCAGCAGCTTCTTAGCAACTAGCGGGAGTTTCTACGAGCAGTACTTC	CASSFLATSGSFYEQYF
.	TRBV6-2/TRBV6-3	TRBJ2-7	.	TGTGCCAGCAGACGGCTAGGGGAATTGCTGGTCGAGCAGTACTTC	CASRRLGELLVEQYF
.	TRBV29-1	TRBJ2-7	.	TGCAGCGTGACTAGTCATCACTCCTACAATGAGCAGTACTTC	CSVTSHHSYNEQYF
once	TRBV29-1	TRBJ1-1	.	TGCAGCGTTGGGGTCAGTAACACTATGAACACTGAAGCTTTCTTT	CSVGVSNTMNTEAFF
.	TRBV14	TRBJ1-2	TRBD1	TGTGCCAGCAGCCAGGCTGAAGACAGGGTGAATGGCTACACCTTC	CASSQAEDRVNGYTF
.	TRBV18	TRBJ2-7	.	TGTGCCAGCTCGGCAGGGCGAGAGGACGGCGACGAGCAGTACTTC	CASSAGREDGDEQYF
.	TRBV10-3	TRBJ2-3	.	TGTGCCATCAGTGAGTCTAGGCAGGTCACAGATACGCAGTATTTT	CAISESRQVTDTQYF
few	TRBV7-9	TRBJ1-6	.	TGTGCCAGCAGCGGGGCAGCTAACCATAATTCACCCCTCCACTTT	CASSGAANHNSPLHF
few	TRBV4-2	TRBJ1-2	TRBD1	TGTGCCAGCAGCCCCACTAAAGACAGGGGGAATTCCTATGGCTACACCTTC	CASSPTKDRGNSYGYTF
.	TRBV28	TRBJ1-2	TRBD1	TGTGCCAGCAGTTTACCGACAGGGCCTGCTAACTATGGCTACACCTTC	CASSLPTGPANYGYTF
few	TRBV12-3/TRBV12-4	TRBJ2-3	TRBD2	TGTGCCAGCAGCCTCCAACCGGGACTAGCGGGGGGGCTCTATTGGCAGTATTTT	CASSLQPGLAGGLYWQYF
few	TRBV7-6	TRBJ2-1	TRBD2	TGTGCCAGCAGTTTCGGTCCGGGACTAGCGATGAATGAGCAGTTCTTC	CASSFGPGLAMNEQFF
.	TRBV10-3	TRBJ2-7	TRBD2	TGTGCCATCAGCGCCGCTAGCGGGAGACCTAACTACGAGCAGTACTTC	CAISAASGRPNYEQYF
.	TRBV14	TRBJ2-2	.	TGTGCCAGCAGCGTCCTCGTGGGGTTGGGTGCCGGGGAGCTGTTTTTT	CASSVLVGLGAGELFF
.	TRBV5-1	TRBJ2-5	.	TGCGCCAGCAGCTTGGGAGGGCTAGGAGAGACCCAGTACTTC	CASSLGGLGETQYF
.	TRBV5-1	TRBJ1-1	.	TGCGCCAGCAGCATCGCGGGGCTGAACACTGAAGCTTTCTTT	CASSIAGLNTEAFF
.	TRBV6-5	TRBJ2-5	.	TGTGCCAGCAACCTACAGGGAGAGACCCAGTACTTC	CASNLQGETQYF
.	TRBV9	TRBJ2-7	.	TGTGCCAGCAGCGTAGCTGGGTTGCCCTACGAGCAGTACTTC	CASSVAGLPYEQYF
.	TRBV27	TRBJ1-1	.	TGTGCCAGCAAACCGGGACACCTGAACACTGAAGCTTTCTTT	CASKPGHLNTEAFF
.	TRBV4-3	TRBJ1-1	TRBD1	TGCGCCAGCAGCCGGCTAGGGGGCGCCAGCACTGAAGCTTTCTTT	CASSRLGGASTEAFF
.	TRBV7-2	TRBJ2-7	.	TGTGCCAGCAGGCAACCCGGGACAACAAACAATGAGCAGTACTTC	CASRQPGTTNNEQYF
.	TRBV5-1	TRBJ2-2	TRBD2	TGCGCCAGCAGCAAGGGACTAGCGGGGGGCGCGACCGGGGAGCTGTTTTTT	CASSKGLAGGATGELFF
.	TRBV20-1	TRBJ2-3	.	TGCAGTGCTAGAGATTGGACGGGGGATACGCAGTATTTT	CSARDWTGDTQYF
.	TRBV10-3	TRBJ2-7	.	TGTGCCATCGGGCCTACCCCCTACGAGCAGTACTTC	CAIGPTPYEQYF
.	TRBV11-3	TRBJ2-1	.	TGTGCCAGCAGCCGTGATGCTGGCAGCTACAATGAGCAGTTCTTC	CASSRDAGSYNEQFF
.	TRBV6-6	TRBJ2-5	.	TGTGCCAGCAGTTACTCCGCTTTGAGGTCGGGAGAGACCCAGTACTTC	CASSYSALRSGETQYF
few	TRBV6-1	TRBJ2-7	TRBD1	TGTGCCAGCAAAACGGAGGCAGGGGGCTTTTCCTCCTACGAGCAGTACTTC	CASKTEAGGFSSYEQYF
.	TRBV5-1	TRBJ2-7	.	TGCGCCAGCAGCACCAAGACAGAACCTAGCTCCTACGAGCAGTACTTC	CASSTKTEPSSYEQYF
few	TRBV5-1	TRBJ2-3	.	TGCGCCAGCAGCCATGAGGGGCGGGGGCCATCGACAGATACGCAGTATTTT	CASSHEGRGPSTDTQYF
few	TRBV20-1	TRBJ2-3	TRBD2	TGCAGTGCGGTCAGACTAGCGGGCGGGACAGATACGCAGTATTTT	CSAVRLAGGTDTQYF
once	TRBV27	TRBJ2-1	.	TGTGCCAGCAGGTTATCACAACATGAGCAGTTCTTC	CASRLSQHEQFF